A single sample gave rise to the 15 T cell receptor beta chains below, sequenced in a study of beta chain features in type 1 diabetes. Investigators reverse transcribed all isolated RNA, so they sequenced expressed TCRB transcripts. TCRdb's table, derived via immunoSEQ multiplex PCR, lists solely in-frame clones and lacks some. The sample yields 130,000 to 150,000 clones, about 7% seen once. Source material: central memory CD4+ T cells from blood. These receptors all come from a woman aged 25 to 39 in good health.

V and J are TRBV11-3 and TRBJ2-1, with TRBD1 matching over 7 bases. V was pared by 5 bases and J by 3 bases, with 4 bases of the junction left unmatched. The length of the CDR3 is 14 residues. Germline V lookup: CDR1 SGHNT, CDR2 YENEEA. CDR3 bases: TGTGCCAGCAGCGGGGACAGTTTCTACAATGAGCAGTTCTTC. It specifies CASSGDSFYNEQFF.

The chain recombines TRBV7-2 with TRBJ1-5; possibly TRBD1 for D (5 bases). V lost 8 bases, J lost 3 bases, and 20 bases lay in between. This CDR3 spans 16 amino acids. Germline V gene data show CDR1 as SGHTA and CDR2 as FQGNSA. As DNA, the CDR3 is TGTGCCAGCCTTCGGGGGGGGAATACGAACAATCAGCCCCAGCATTTT. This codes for CASLRGGNTNNQPQHF.

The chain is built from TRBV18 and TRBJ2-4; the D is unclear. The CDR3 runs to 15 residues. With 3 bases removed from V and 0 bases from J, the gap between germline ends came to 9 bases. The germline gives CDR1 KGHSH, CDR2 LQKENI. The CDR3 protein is CASSPIGPAKNIQYF. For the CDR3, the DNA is TGTGCCAGCTCACCTATCGGTCCAGCCAAAAACATTCAGTACTTC.

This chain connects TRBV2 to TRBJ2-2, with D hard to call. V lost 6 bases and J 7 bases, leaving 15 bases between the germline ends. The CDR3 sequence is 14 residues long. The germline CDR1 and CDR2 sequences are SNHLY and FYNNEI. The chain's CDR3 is CASRGSGVNGELFF. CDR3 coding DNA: TGTGCCAGCAGAGGCAGTGGAGTAAACGGGGAGCTGTTTTTT. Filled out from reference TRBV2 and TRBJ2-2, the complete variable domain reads EPEVTQTPSHQVTQMGQEVILRCVPISNHLYFYWYRQILGQKVEFLVSFYNNEISEKSEIFDDQFSVERPDGSNFTLKIRSTKLEDSAMYFCASRGSGVNGELFFGEGSRLTVL.

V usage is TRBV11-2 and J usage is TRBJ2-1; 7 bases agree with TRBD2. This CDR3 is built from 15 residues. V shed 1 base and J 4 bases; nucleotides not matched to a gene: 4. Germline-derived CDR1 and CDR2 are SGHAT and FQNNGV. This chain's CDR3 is CASSLGSGPYNEQFF. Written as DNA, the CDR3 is TGTGCCAGCAGCTTAGGTAGCGGGCCATACAATGAGCAGTTCTTC.

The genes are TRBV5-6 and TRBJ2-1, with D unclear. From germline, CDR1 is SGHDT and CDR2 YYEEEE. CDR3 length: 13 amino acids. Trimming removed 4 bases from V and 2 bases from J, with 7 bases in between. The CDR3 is CASSQTTYNEQFF. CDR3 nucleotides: TGTGCCAGCAGCCAGACAACCTACAATGAGCAGTTCTTC.

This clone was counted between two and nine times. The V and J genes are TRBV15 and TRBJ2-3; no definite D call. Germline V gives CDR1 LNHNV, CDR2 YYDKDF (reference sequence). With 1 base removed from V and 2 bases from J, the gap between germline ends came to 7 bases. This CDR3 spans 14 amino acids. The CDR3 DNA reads TGTGCCACCAGCAGAGTTGAGGTCACAGATACGCAGTATTTT. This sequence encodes CATSRVEVTDTQYF. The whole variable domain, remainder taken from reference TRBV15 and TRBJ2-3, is DAMVIQNPRYQVTQFGKPVTLSCSQTLNHNVMYWYQQKSSQAPKLLFHYYDKDFNNEADTPDNFQSRRPNTSFCFLDIRSPGLGDTAMYLCATSRVEVTDTQYFGPGTRLTVL.

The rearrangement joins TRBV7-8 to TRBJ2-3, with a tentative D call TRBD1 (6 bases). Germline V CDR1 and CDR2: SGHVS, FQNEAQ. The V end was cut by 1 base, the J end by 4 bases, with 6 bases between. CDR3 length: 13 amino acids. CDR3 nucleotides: TGTGCCAGCAGCTTAGAGGGGGCAGATACGCAGTATTTT. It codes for CASSLEGADTQYF.

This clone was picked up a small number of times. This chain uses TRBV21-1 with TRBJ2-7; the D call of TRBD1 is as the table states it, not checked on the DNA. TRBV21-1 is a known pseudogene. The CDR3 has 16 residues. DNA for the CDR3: TGTGCCAGCAGCAAAGCGGCCGGGACAGAACCTTACGAGCAGTACTTC. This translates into CASSKAAGTEPYEQYF.

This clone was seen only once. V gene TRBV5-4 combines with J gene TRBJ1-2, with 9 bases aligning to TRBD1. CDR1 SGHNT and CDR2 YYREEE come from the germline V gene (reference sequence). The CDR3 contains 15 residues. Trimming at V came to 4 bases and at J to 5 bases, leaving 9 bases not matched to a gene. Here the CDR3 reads CASSTGTGLWYGYTF. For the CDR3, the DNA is TGTGCCAGCAGCACCGGGACAGGGCTCTGGTATGGCTACACCTTC. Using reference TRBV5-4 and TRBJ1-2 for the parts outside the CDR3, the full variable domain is ETGVTQSPTHLIKTRGQQVTLRCSSQSGHNTVSWYQQALGQGPQFIFQYYREEENGRGNFPPRFSGLQFPNYSSELNVNALELDDSALYLCASSTGTGLWYGYTFGSGTRLTVV.

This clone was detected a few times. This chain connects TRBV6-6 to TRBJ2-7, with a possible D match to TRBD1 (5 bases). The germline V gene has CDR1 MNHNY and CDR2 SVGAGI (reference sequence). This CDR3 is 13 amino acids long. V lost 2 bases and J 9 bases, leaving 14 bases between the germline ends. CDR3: CASSYERGSTQYF. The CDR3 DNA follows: TGTGCCAGCAGTTACGAAAGGGGATCTACGCAGTACTTC.

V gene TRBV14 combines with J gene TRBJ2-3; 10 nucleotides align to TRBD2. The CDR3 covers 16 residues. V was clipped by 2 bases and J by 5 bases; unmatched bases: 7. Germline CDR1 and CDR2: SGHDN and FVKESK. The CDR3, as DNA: TGTGCCAGCAGCCAATTGGGGGCTAGCGGGAGAGATACGCAGTATTTT. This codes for CASSQLGASGRDTQYF.

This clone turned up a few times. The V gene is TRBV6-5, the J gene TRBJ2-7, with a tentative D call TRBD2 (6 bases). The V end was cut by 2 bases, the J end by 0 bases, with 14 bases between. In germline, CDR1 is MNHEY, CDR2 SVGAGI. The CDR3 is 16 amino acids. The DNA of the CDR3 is TGTGCCAGCAGTTACGGTGGAGGGACCATCTCCTACGAGCAGTACTTC. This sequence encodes CASSYGGGTISYEQYF.

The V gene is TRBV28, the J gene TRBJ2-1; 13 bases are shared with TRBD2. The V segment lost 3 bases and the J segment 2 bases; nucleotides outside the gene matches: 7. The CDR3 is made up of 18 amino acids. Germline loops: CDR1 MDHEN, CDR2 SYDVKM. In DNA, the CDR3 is TGTGCCAGCAGTTTTCGACTAGCGGGAGGAGGACCCTACAATGAGCAGTTCTTC. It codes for CASSFRLAGGGPYNEQFF.

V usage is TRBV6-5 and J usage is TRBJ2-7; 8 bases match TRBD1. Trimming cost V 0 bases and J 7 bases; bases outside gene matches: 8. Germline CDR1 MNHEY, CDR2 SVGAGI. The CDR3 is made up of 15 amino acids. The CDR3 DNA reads TGTGCCAGCAGTTACTCGAGGACAGGGACGTGGGAGCAGTACTTC. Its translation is CASSYSRTGTWEQYF.